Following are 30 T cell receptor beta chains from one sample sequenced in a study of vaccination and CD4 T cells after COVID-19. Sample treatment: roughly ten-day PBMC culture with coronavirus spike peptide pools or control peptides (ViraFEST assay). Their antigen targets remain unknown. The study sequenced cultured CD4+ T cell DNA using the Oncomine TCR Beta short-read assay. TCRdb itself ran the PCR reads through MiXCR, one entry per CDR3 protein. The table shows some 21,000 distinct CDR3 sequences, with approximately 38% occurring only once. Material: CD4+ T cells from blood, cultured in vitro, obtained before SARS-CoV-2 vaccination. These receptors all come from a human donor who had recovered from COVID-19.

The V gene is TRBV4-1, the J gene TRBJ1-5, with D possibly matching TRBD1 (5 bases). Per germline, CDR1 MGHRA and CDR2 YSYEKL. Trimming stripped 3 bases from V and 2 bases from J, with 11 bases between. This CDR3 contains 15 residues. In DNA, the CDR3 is TGCGCCAGCAGCCAGGAGGGGTTCGGCAATCAGCCCCAGCATTTT. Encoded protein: CASSQEGFGNQPQHF.

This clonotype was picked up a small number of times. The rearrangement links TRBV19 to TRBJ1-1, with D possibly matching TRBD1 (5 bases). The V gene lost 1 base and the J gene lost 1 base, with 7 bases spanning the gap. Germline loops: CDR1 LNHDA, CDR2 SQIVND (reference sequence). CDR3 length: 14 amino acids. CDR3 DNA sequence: TGTGCCAGTAGTATAGGGGGCGCGAACACTGAAGCTTTCTTT. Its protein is CASSIGGANTEAFF.

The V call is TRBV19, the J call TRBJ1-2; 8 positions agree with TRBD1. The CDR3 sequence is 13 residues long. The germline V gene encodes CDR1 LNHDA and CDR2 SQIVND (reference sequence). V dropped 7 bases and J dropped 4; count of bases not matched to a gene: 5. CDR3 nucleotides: TGTGCCAGTATGGCGGGACAGGCCTATGGCTACACCTTC. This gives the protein CASMAGQAYGYTF.

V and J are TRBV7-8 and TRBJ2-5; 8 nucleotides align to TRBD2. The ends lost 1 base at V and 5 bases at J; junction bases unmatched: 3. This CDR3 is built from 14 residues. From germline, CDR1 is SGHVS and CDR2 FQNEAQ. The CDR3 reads CASSLVSGVETQYF. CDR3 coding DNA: TGTGCCAGCAGCTTAGTTAGCGGGGTCGAGACCCAGTACTTC. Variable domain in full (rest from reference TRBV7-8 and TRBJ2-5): GAGVSQSPRYKVAKRGQDVALRCDPISGHVSLFWYQQALGQGPEFLTYFQNEAQLDKSGLPSDRFFAERPEGSVSTLKIQRTQQEDSAVYLCASSLVSGVETQYFGPGTRLLVL.

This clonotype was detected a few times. The CDR3 DNA follows: TGTGCCAGTATAGGTCGTGAGACGGAGACCCAGTACTTC. This gives the protein CASIGRETETQYF. V and J are TRBV19 and TRBJ2-5; D is ambiguous. Trimming removed 7 bases from V and 5 bases from J, with 14 bases in between. The germline V gene encodes CDR1 LNHDA and CDR2 SQIVND (reference sequence). The CDR3 contains 13 residues.

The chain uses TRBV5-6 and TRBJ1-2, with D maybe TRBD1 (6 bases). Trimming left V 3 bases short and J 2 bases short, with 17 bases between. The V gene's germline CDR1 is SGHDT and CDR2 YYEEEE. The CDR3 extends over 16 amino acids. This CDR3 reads CASSSPADRTNYGYTF. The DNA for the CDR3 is TGTGCCAGCAGCTCCCCGGCCGACAGGACGAACTATGGCTACACCTTC.

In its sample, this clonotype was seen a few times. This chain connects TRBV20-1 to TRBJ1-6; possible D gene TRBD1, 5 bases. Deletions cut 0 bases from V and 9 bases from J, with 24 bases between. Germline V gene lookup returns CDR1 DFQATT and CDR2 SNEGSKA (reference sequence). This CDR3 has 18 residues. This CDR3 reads CSARDRSGQGGTGSPLHF. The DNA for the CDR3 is TGCAGTGCTAGAGATAGAAGTGGGCAGGGAGGAACGGGTTCACCCCTCCACTTT.

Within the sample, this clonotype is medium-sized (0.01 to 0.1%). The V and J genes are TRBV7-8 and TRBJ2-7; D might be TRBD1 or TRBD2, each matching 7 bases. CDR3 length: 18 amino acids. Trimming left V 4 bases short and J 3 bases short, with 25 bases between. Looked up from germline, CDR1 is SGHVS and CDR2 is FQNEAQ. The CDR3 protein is CASSSPGGSTGIHYEQYF. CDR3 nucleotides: TGTGCCAGCAGCTCCCCGGGGGGATCGACAGGGATACACTACGAGCAGTACTTC.

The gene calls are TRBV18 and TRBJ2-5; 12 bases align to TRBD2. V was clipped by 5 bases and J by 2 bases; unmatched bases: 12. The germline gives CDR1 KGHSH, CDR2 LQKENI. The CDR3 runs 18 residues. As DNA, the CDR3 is TGTGCCAGCTCAGCCGTCCTACTAGCGGGAGGCCGACAAGAGACCCAGTACTTC. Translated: CASSAVLLAGGRQETQYF. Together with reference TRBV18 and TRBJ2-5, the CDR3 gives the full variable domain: NAGVMQNPRHLVRRRGQEARLRCSPMKGHSHVYWYRQLPEEGLKFMVYLQKENIIDESGMPKERFSAEFPKEGPSILRIQQVVRGDSAAYFCASSAVLLAGGRQETQYFGPGTRLLVL.

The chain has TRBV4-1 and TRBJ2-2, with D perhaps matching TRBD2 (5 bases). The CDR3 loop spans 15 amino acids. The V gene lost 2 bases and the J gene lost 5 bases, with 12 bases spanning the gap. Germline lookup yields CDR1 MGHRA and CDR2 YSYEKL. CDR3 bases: TGCGCCAGCAGCCAATTAACTAGAGGTACCGGGGAGCTGTTTTTT. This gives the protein CASSQLTRGTGELFF.

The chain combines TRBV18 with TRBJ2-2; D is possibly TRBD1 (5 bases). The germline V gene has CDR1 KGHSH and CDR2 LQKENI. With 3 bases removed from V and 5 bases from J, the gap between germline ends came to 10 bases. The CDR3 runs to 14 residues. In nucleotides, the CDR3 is TGTGCCAGCTCACCGCAGGGCGTTACCGGGGAGCTGTTTTTT. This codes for CASSPQGVTGELFF.

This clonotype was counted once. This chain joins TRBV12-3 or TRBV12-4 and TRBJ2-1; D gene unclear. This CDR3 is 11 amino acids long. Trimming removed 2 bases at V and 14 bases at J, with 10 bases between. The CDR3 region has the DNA TGTGCCAGCAGTTTATGGCCGGATAAGTTCTTC. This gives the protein CASSLWPDKFF.

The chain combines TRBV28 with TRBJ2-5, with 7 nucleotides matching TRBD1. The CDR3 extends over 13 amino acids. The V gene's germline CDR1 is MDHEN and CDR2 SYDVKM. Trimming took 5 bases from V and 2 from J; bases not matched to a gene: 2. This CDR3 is CASSPGQQETQYF. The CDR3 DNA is TGTGCCAGCAGTCCGGGACAGCAAGAGACCCAGTACTTC.

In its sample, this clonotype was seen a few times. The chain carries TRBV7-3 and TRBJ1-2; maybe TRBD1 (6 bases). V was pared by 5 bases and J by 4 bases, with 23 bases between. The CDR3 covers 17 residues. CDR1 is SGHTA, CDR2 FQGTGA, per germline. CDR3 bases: TGTGCCAGCAGCCCGACAGCAGGATCCAGGGGCGGCTATGGCTACACCTTC. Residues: CASSPTAGSRGGYGYTF.

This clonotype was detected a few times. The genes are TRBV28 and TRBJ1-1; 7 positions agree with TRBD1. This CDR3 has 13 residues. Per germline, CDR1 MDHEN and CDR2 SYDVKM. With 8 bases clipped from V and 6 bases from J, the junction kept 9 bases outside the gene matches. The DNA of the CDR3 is TGTGCCAGCGGATTACAGGGGAGAGCTGAAGCTTTCTTT. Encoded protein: CASGLQGRAEAFF.

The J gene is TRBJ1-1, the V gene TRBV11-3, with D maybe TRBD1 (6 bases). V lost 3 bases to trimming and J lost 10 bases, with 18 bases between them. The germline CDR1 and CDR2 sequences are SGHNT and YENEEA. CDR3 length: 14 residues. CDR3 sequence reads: CASSLSNRDEGAFF. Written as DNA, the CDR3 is TGTGCCAGCAGCTTGTCCAACAGGGATGAGGGAGCTTTCTTT.

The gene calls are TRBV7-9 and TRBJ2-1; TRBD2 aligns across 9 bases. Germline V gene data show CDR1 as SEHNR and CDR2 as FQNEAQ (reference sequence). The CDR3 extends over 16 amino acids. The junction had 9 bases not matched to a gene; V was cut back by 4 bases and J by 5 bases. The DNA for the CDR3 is TGTGCCAGCAGCTCCCCCGGGGCTAGCGGGAACAATGAGCAGTTCTTC. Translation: CASSSPGASGNNEQFF.

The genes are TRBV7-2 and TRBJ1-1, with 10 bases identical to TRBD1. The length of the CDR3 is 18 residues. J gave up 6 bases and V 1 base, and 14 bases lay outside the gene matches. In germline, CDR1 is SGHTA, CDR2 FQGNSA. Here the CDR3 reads CASSLVGGGQGMRAEAFF. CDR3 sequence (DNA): TGTGCCAGCAGCTTAGTAGGAGGGGGACAGGGGATGCGAGCTGAAGCTTTCTTT.

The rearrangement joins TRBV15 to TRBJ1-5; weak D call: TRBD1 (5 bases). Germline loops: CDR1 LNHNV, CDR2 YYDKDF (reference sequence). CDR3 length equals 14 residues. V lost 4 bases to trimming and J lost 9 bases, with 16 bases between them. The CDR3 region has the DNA TGTGCCACCAGCACTAGACAGACCGAACGGCCCCAGCATTTT. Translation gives CATSTRQTERPQHF.

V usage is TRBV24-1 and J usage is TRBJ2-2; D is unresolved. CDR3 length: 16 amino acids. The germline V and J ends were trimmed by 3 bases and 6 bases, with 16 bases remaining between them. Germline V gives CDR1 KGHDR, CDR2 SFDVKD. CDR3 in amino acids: CATSDPSRVVSGELFF. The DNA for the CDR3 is TGTGCCACCAGTGATCCGTCCCGGGTTGTGTCCGGGGAGCTGTTTTTT.

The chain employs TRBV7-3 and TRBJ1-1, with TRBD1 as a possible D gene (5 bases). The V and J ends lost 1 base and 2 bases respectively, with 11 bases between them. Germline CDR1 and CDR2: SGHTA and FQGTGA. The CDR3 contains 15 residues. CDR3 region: CASSLNMGLNTEAFF. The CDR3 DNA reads TGTGCCAGCAGCTTAAATATGGGACTAAACACTGAAGCTTTCTTT.

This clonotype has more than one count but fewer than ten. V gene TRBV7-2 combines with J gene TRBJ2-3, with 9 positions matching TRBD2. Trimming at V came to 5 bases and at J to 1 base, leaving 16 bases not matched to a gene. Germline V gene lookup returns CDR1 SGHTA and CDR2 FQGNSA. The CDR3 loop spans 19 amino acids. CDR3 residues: CASSGPPFSRGGRTDTQYF. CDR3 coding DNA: TGTGCCAGCAGCGGTCCCCCCTTCTCGCGGGGGGGCCGCACAGATACGCAGTATTTT.

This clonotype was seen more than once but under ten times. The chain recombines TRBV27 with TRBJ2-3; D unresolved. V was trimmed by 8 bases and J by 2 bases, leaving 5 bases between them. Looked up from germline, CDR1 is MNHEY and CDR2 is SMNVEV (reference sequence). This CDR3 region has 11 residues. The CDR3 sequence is CASDNTDTQYF. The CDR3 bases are TGTGCCAGCGACAACACAGATACGCAGTATTTT.

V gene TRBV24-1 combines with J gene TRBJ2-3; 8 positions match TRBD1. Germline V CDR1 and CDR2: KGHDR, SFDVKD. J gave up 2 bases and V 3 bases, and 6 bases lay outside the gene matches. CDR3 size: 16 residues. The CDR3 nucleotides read TGTGCCACCAGTGATGACCAGGGGGCTGCCACAGATACGCAGTATTTT. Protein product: CATSDDQGAATDTQYF.

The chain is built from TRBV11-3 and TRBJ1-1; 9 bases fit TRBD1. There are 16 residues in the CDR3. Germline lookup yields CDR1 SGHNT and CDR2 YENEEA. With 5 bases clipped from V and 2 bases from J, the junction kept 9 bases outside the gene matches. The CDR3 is CASSLGTGRRNTEAFF. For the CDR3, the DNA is TGTGCCAGCAGCCTTGGGACAGGGCGCCGTAACACTGAAGCTTTCTTT. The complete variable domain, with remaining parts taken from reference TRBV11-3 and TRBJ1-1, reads EAGVVQSPRYKIIEKKQPVAFWCNPISGHNTLYWYLQNLGQGPELLIRYENEEAVDDSQLPKDRFSAERLKGVDSTLKIQPAELGDSAVYLCASSLGTGRRNTEAFFGQGTRLTVV.

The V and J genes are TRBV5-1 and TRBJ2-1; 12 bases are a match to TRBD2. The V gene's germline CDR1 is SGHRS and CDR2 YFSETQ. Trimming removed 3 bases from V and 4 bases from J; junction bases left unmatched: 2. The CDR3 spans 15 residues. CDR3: CASSSGTSGYNEQFF. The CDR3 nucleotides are TGCGCCAGCAGCTCCGGGACTAGCGGGTACAATGAGCAGTTCTTC.

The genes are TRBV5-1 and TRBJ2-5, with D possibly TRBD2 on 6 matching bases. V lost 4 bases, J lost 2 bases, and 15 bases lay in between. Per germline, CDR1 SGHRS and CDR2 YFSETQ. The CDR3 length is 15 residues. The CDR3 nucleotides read TGCGCCAGCAGCCTCGGGACTTCCGAACAAGAGACCCAGTACTTC. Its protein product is CASSLGTSEQETQYF.

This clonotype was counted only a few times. The CDR3 protein is CASSLSGTEAFF. The CDR3 DNA reads as TGTGCCAGCAGCTTATCCGGGACTGAAGCTTTCTTT. This chain joins TRBV11-1 and TRBJ1-1; D remains unclear. The CDR3 spans 12 residues. Germline V gene lookup returns CDR1 SGHAT and CDR2 FQDESV (reference sequence). Trimming removed 2 bases at V and 5 bases at J, with 6 bases between.

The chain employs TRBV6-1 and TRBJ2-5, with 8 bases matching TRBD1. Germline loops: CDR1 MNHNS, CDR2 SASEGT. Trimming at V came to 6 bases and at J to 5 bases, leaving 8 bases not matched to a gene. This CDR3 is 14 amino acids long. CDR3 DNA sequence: TGTGCCAGCAGCCGGGACAGGTTAAAGGAGACCCAGTACTTC. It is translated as CASSRDRLKETQYF.

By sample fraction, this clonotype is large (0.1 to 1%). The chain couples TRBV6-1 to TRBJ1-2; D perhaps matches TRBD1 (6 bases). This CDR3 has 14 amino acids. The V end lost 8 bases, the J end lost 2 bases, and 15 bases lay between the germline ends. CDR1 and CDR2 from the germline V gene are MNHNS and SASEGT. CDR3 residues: CASRKTDRNYGYTF. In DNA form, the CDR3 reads TGTGCCAGCCGGAAAACTGACAGGAACTATGGCTACACCTTC.